The sample holds a few counts of the clone carrying this TCR beta chain. Its antigen is still unknown. TCR alpha and TCR beta cDNA libraries carrying sample barcodes and UMIs were produced by 5'RACE using constant-segment primers. MiXCR, applied by TCRdb to the 5' RACE reads, yields one record per CDR3 protein. The sample carries 550,000 to 650,000 distinct CDR3 sequences, 17% recorded once. This CDR3 spans 12 amino acids. Germline-derived CDR1 and CDR2 are SEHNR and FQNEAQ (reference sequence). The trim removed 2 bases at V and 11 bases at J, leaving 6 bases unmatched. This sample stems from a study of T-cell memory formation after mild COVID-19. Looking at the study overall: TCR clusters largely stayed donor specific.

General observations from the study: In pre-infection memory, a portion of responding clones appeared, which suggested that cross-reactive memory joined.

The chain carries TRBV7-9 and TRBJ2-7; TRBD1 aligns across 7 bases. This TCR was recovered from an adult woman who had mild COVID-19 (a few samples of this study predate the infection). Cell type and time point are not known. Sample: PBMCs or a T cell subset sorted from them (not recorded which). CDR3 residues: CASSLLSQGEYF. The CDR3 DNA reads TGTGCCAGCAGCTTACTTTCCCAGGGGGAGTACTTC.